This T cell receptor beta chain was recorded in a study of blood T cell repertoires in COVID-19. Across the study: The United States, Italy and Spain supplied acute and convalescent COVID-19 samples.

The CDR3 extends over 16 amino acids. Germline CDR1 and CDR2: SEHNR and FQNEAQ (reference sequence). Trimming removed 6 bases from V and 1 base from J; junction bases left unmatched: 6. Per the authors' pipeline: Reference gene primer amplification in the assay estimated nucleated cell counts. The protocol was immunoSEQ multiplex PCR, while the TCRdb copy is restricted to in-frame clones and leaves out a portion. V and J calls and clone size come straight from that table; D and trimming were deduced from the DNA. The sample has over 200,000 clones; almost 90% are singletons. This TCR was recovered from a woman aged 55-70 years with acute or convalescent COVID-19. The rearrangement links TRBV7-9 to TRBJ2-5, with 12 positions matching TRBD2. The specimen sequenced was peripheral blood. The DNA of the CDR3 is TGTGCCAGCAGAAAAACTAGCGGGAGGCCCCAAGAGACCCAGTACTTC. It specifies CASRKTSGRPQETQYF.